These 32 T cell receptor beta chains share one sample of origin, sequenced in a study of monozygotic twins with inflammatory bowel disease. Reanalyzing the 5' RACE reads, TCRdb keeps one entry per CDR3 protein, without DNA. The sample table includes approximately 330,000 distinct CDR3 sequences. Sequencing was carried out using blood. These receptors came from a human donor with ulcerative colitis or Crohn's disease, or a healthy co-twin of an affected twin (not recorded which).

This chain connects TRBV12-3 or TRBV12-4 to TRBJ2-1; TCRdb designates TRBD2, a call that cannot be tested without DNA. CDR3 length: 15 residues. The CDR3: CASSLLGTSLDEQFF.

The chain recombines TRBV12-3 or TRBV12-4 with TRBJ1-2; TCRdb calls TRBD1, which cannot be checked without DNA. The CDR3 totals 16 residues. CDR3 sequence reads: CASTPGQGGSNYGYTF.

The chain couples TRBV25-1 to TRBJ2-1; the TRBD2 assignment by TCRdb is unverifiable without DNA. The CDR3 spans 19 residues. Germline assignment: CDR1 MGHDK and CDR2 SYGVNS. CDR3 loop: CASSDQLGLADRSYNEQFF.

The J gene is TRBJ2-1, the V gene TRBV6-4; the D call of TRBD1 rests on TCRdb alone, since no DNA is present to check it. The CDR3 has 15 amino acids. Germline values: CDR1 MRHNA, CDR2 SNTAGT. The CDR3 loop reads CASSDGDPSYNEQFF.

V and J are TRBV10-3 and TRBJ2-7; TCRdb reports TRBD1, a call that lacks DNA to check it against. The CDR3 totals 12 residues. Germline V gene lookup returns CDR1 ENHRY and CDR2 SYGVKD. The CDR3 region is CAIRDALYEQYF.

The V and J genes are TRBV5-5 and TRBJ2-5; the TCRdb call, TRBD2, lacks DNA for checking. Germline CDR1 and CDR2: SGHKS and YYEKEE (reference sequence). The length of the CDR3 is 13 residues. CDR3 protein: CASSPSSMETQYF.

J is TRBJ2-2 and V is TRBV9; TCRdb proposes TRBD2, but this gene call is untestable without DNA. CDR1 and CDR2 (germline): SGDLS, YYNGEE. The CDR3 extends over 16 amino acids. The CDR3 sequence is CASSAEAGGPVGELFF.

The chain recombines TRBV20-1 with TRBJ2-5. The CDR3 loop spans 12 amino acids. The V gene's germline CDR1 is DFQATT and CDR2 SNEGSKA (reference sequence). CDR3 loop: CSAMRDRETQYF.

The V call is TRBV12-3 or TRBV12-4, the J call TRBJ1-1; TCRdb reports TRBD1, a call that lacks DNA to check it against. This CDR3 spans 14 amino acids. The CDR3 loop is CASGSTTGSTEAFF.

The chain joins TRBV20-1 to TRBJ2-1; TCRdb outputs TRBD2, but without DNA this stays unchecked. This CDR3 has 16 amino acids. The germline CDR1 and CDR2 sequences are DFQATT and SNEGSKA (reference sequence). The CDR3 loop is CSARDRSGKGWNEQFF.

This sequence joins TRBV27 and TRBJ1-4; TCRdb's D gene call, TRBD1, goes unchecked for lack of DNA. This CDR3 has 15 amino acids. Germline CDR1 reads MNHEY; CDR2 reads SMNVEV (reference sequence). CDR3 amino acids: CASRITGTANEKLFF.

The chain is built from TRBV10-3 and TRBJ1-1; no DNA is available, so the TRBD1 call from TCRdb remains unchecked. The CDR3 extends over 15 amino acids. Germline-derived CDR1 and CDR2 are ENHRY and SYGVKD. The CDR3 sequence: CAIRDGTGANTEAFF.

The chain couples TRBV28 to TRBJ1-2. Germline V gene lookup returns CDR1 MDHEN and CDR2 SYDVKM. CDR3 size: 12 residues. The CDR3 loop reads CASSTMDFGYTF.

The rearrangement joins TRBV12-3 or TRBV12-4 to TRBJ2-7; TCRdb's D gene call, TRBD1, goes unchecked for lack of DNA. This CDR3 comprises 12 residues. The CDR3 spells CASSSPWGEQYF.

This chain links TRBV4-1 with TRBJ2-1; TCRdb's D call of TRBD2 is untestable without DNA. Looked up from germline, CDR1 is MGHRA and CDR2 is YSYEKL. The CDR3 has 16 residues. CDR3 in amino acids: CASSQASGGEGNEQFF.

The chain recombines TRBV20-1 with TRBJ2-1; TCRdb designates TRBD2, a call that cannot be tested without DNA. CDR1 is DFQATT, CDR2 SNEGSKA, per germline (reference sequence). This CDR3 region has 14 residues. The CDR3 sequence is CSAEGLVNYNEQFF.

The V gene is TRBV7-9, the J gene TRBJ2-7; TCRdb names TRBD1, which stays unverified in the absence of DNA. Germline loops: CDR1 SEHNR, CDR2 FQNEAQ (reference sequence). This CDR3 spans 14 amino acids. The CDR3 here is CASRWTGESSEQYF.

The chain carries TRBV10-3 and TRBJ2-5; lacking DNA, the TRBD2 call made by TCRdb goes unchecked. CDR1 and CDR2 (germline): ENHRY, SYGVKD. This CDR3 has 14 residues. Here the CDR3 reads CAISESGRAETQYF.

The gene calls are TRBV7-2 and TRBJ2-7; TCRdb designates TRBD2, a call that cannot be tested without DNA. CDR3 length: 16 residues. CDR1 and CDR2 (germline): SGHTA, FQGNSA. The CDR3 loop reads CASSLDHPTLSDEQYF. Combining the CDR3 with reference TRBV7-2 and TRBJ2-7 gives the whole variable domain GAGVSQSPSNKVTEKGKDVELRCDPISGHTALYWYRQSLGQGLEFLIYFQGNSAPDKSGLPSDRFSAERTGGSVSTLTIQRTQQEDSAVYLCASSLDHPTLSDEQYFGPGTRLTVT.

The CDR3 spells CASRGGTGATEQYF. The chain is built from TRBV28 and TRBJ2-7; TCRdb names TRBD1, which stays unverified in the absence of DNA. Germline V gene lookup returns CDR1 MDHEN and CDR2 SYDVKM. The CDR3 covers 14 residues.

J is TRBJ2-1 and V is TRBV7-2; the D call from TCRdb, TRBD1, cannot be confirmed without DNA. The CDR3 extends over 16 amino acids. The germline V gene has CDR1 SGHTA and CDR2 FQGNSA. CDR3 residues: CASSSWRVGGHGEQFF.

V and J are TRBV5-1 and TRBJ2-2; lacking DNA, the TRBD1 call made by TCRdb goes unchecked. Germline CDR1 reads SGHRS; CDR2 reads YFSETQ. The CDR3 spans 12 residues. CDR3 residues: CASYREGGELFF.

The V and J genes are TRBV19 and TRBJ1-1. The CDR3 covers 13 residues. CDR1 and CDR2 from the germline V gene are LNHDA and SQIVND (reference sequence). The CDR3 region is CASISEGYTEAFF.

The chain has TRBV7-2 and TRBJ2-1; checking the TCRdb D call of TRBD2 is not possible without DNA. In germline, CDR1 is SGHTA, CDR2 FQGNSA. The CDR3 covers 17 residues. CDR3 sequence: CASSLVGSSGGFWEQFF.

CDR3 protein: CASSLLTSRSGNTIYF. The gene calls are TRBV11-2 and TRBJ1-3. The CDR3 covers 16 residues. CDR1 is SGHAT and CDR2 is FQNNGV in the germline V gene.

This chain connects TRBV6-5 to TRBJ2-2; TCRdb outputs TRBD2, but without DNA this stays unchecked. This CDR3 has 16 amino acids. Germline-derived CDR1 and CDR2 are MNHEY and SVGAGI. CDR3 in amino acids: CASSSRGGTGTGELFF.

The chain links TRBV27 to TRBJ2-7; TCRdb's D gene call, TRBD2, goes unchecked for lack of DNA. The CDR3 consists of 15 residues. Looked up from germline, CDR1 is MNHEY and CDR2 is SMNVEV (reference sequence). The CDR3 region is CASSFSTSGSYEQYF.

V and J are TRBV27 and TRBJ2-1; the TCRdb call, TRBD1, lacks DNA for checking. The CDR3 length is 19 residues. Germline CDR1 MNHEY, CDR2 SMNVEV (reference sequence). The CDR3 is CASSFTGSGLLRDYNEQFF.

The J gene is TRBJ1-2, the V gene TRBV6-2 or TRBV6-3. The germline V gene has CDR1 MNHEY and CDR2 SVGEGT. The CDR3 length is 16 residues. CDR3 residues: CASSYSTGLANYGYTF.

This CDR3 is CASSPKSGGNQPQHF. This chain uses TRBV6-4 with TRBJ1-5. CDR1 is MRHNA, CDR2 SNTAGT, per germline. This CDR3 has 15 residues.

The V call is TRBV5-1, the J call TRBJ2-1; the D call of TRBD1 rests on TCRdb alone, since no DNA is present to check it. Germline loops: CDR1 SGHRS, CDR2 YFSETQ. The CDR3 contains 16 residues. CDR3 protein: CASSQRGQGPNNEQFF.

The chain is built from TRBV7-9 and TRBJ1-5; TCRdb's D call, TRBD1, is unchecked because there is no DNA. This CDR3 spans 17 amino acids. Germline loops: CDR1 SEHNR, CDR2 FQNEAQ (reference sequence). The CDR3 reads CASSLAPFGQGNQPQHF.